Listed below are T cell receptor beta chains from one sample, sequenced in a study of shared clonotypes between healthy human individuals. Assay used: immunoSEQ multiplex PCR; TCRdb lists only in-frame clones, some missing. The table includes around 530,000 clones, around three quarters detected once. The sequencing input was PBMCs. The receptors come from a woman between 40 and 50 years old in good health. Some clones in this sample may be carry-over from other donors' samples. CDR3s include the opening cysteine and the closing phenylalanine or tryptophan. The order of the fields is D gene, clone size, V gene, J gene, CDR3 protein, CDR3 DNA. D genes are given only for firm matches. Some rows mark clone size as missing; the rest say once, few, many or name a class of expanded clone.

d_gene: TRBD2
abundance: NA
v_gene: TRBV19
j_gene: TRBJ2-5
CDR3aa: CASSIAAGAQTQYF
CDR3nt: TGTGCCAGTAGTATAGCGGCGGGAGCGCAGACCCAGTACTTC

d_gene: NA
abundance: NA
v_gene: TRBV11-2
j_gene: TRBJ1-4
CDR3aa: CASSVQGGAGKLFF
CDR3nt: TGTGCCAGCAGCGTTCAGGGTGGGGCTGGGAAACTGTTTTTT

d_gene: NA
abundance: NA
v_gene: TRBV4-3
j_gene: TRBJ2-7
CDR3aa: CASSQASSENSYEQYF
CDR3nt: TGCGCCAGCAGCCAAGCCTCTAGCGAAAACTCCTACGAGCAGTACTTC

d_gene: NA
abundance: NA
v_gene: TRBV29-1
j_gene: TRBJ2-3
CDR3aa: CSVGIGATDTQYF
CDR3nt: TGCAGCGTTGGTATCGGGGCTACAGATACGCAGTATTTT

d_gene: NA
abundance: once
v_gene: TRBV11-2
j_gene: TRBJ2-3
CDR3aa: CASSLGPGGTDTQYF
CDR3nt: TGTGCCAGCAGCTTAGGTCCAGGGGGCACAGATACGCAGTATTTT

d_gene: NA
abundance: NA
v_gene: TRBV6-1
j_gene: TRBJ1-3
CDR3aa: CASKRSGSGNTIYF
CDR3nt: TGTGCCAGCAAACGATCGGGGTCTGGAAACACCATATATTTT

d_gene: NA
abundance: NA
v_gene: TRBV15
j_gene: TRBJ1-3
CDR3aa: CATRAGGNTIYF
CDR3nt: TGTGCCACCAGGGCAGGAGGGAACACCATATATTTT

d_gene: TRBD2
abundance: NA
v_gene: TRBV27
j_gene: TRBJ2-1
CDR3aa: CASSPTSGSVNEQFF
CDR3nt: TGTGCCAGCAGTCCGACTAGCGGGAGTGTAAATGAGCAGTTCTTC

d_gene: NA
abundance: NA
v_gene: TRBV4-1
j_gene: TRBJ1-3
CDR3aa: CASSQPIRVSGNTIYF
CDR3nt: TGCGCCAGCAGCCAACCTATCCGAGTTTCTGGAAACACCATATATTTT

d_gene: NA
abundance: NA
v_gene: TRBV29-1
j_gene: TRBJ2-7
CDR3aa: CSVVGPQSGRDGPYEQYF
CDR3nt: TGCAGCGTTGTCGGTCCACAGTCCGGGCGAGACGGCCCATACGAGCAGTACTTC

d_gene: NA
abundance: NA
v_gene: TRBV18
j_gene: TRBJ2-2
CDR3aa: CASSPGFVENTGELFF
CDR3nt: TGTGCCAGCTCACCAGGATTCGTGGAGAACACCGGGGAGCTGTTTTTT

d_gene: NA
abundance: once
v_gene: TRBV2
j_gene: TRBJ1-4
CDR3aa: CASTEGRGGVTNEKLFF
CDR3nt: TGTGCCAGCACCGAGGGCCGGGGAGGGGTCACTAATGAAAAACTGTTTTTT

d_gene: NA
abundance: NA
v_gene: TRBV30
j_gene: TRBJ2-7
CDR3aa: CAWSVYSASYEQYF
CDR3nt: TGTGCCTGGAGTGTTTATAGCGCATCCTACGAGCAGTACTTC

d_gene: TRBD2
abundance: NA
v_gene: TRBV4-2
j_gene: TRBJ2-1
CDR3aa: CASSPGSGAPGEQFF
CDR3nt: TGTGCCAGCAGCCCCGGTAGCGGGGCCCCCGGTGAGCAGTTCTTC

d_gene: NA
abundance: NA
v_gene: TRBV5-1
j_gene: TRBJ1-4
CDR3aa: CASSLEGPGPGSGEKLFF
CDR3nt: TGCGCCAGCAGCTTGGAGGGTCCAGGGCCGGGCAGCGGTGAAAAACTGTTTTTT

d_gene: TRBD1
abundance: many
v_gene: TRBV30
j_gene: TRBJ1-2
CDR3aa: CAWSVRRTGGEYGYTF
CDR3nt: TGTGCCTGGAGTGTACGTAGGACAGGGGGAGAGTATGGCTACACCTTC

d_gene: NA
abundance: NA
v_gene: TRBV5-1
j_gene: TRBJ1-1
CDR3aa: CASSLGGEAFF
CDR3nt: TGCGCCAGCAGCTTGGGAGGGGAAGCTTTCTTT

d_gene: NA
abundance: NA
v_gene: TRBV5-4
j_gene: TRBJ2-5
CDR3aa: CASSLELQETQYF
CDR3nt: TGTGCCAGCAGCTTGGAACTGCAAGAGACCCAGTACTTC

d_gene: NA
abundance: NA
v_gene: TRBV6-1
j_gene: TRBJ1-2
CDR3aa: CASSERVQGSSGYTF
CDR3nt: TGTGCCAGCAGTGAAAGGGTACAGGGCTCGAGTGGCTACACCTTC